This T cell receptor (beta chain) emerged from a study of CD8 T cells in Susac syndrome. The authors reverse transcribed roughly 0.5 to 1 ug RNA with random hexamers. It was immunoSEQ multiplex PCR that amplified TCR beta CDR3 across 54 Vbeta and 13 Jbeta. TCRdb independently ran MiXCR on the immunoSEQ multiplex PCR reads; one entry per CDR3 protein. The sample contains 180,000 or so distinct CDR3 sequences, about 94% of which appear only once. Trimming took 6 bases from V and 8 from J; bases not matched to a gene: 6. CDR3 length equals 11 residues. Germline CDR1 and CDR2: DFQATT and SNEGSKA (reference sequence). Controls were age- and sex-matched healthy donors.

The V call is TRBV20-1, the J call TRBJ1-2; 7 bases match TRBD1. This receptor was obtained from a human donor in good health. Material for sequencing was CD4+ T cells from PBMCs. The CDR3 sequence: CSALTGYGYTF. CDR3 bases: TGCAGTGCCCTGACAGGGTACGGCTACACCTTC.